Below are 5 T cell receptor beta chains sequenced from a single sample in a study of regulatory T cells in long-lasting Graves disease. Sequencing libraries for TCR beta were prepared with iRepertoire HTBI primers and Arm-PCR of CDR3 regions. TCRdb reprocessed the multiplex PCR reads via MiXCR and lists one record per CDR3 protein. Among approximately 540,000 distinct CDR3 sequences listed, around 12% were seen once. The time point: newly diagnosed GD, antithyroid drugs for less than 3 months. PBMC-extracted RNA yielded the TCR library. A further study also used this sample, focusing on T cells in Graves' hyperthyroidism and ophthalmopathy.

The starting material was peripheral blood mononuclear cells (PBMCs), obtained at new diagnosis, from a patient treated with antithyroid drugs. The receptors come from a woman in her twenties or thirties with Graves disease.

This clonotype was detected ten times or more. The chain couples TRBV3-1 to TRBJ1-2, with 9 nucleotides matching TRBD1. J gave up 4 bases and V 4 bases, and 13 bases lay outside the gene matches. Per germline, CDR1 LGHDT and CDR2 YNNKEL (reference sequence). CDR3 length: 17 amino acids. In DNA form, the CDR3 reads TGTGCCAGCAGCCTATCCGGGACAGGGTTTGCCAGCTATGGCTACACCTTC. Protein: CASSLSGTGFASYGYTF.

This chain links TRBV14 with TRBJ1-2, with D uncertain. This CDR3 spans 15 amino acids. From germline, CDR1 is SGHDN and CDR2 FVKESK. V gave up 3 bases and J gave up 3 bases, with 14 bases separating them. CDR3 nucleotide sequence: TGTGCCAGCAGCCACTCAGACCGGACTTACTATGGCTACACCTTC. Translated, it gives CASSHSDRTYYGYTF.

This clonotype occurred many times. J is TRBJ2-7 and V is TRBV3-1; D unclear. The CDR3 loop spans 13 amino acids. Germline lookup yields CDR1 LGHDT and CDR2 YNNKEL (reference sequence). V shed 2 bases and J shed 2 bases, with 7 bases lying between them. This chain's CDR3 is CASSQNYAYEQYF. The CDR3 bases are TGTGCCAGCAGCCAAAACTATGCCTACGAGCAGTACTTC.

The chain recombines TRBV7-3 with TRBJ2-5, with D possibly being TRBD1 or TRBD2 (5 bases each). Germline V CDR1 and CDR2: SGHTA, FQGTGA. Trimming pared 5 bases from V and 6 bases from J, leaving 13 bases between. This CDR3 spans 13 amino acids. The CDR3 spells CASSVGPTKTQYF. The CDR3 nucleotides read TGTGCCAGCAGCGTGGGACCAACTAAGACCCAGTACTTC.

On this clonotype: This likely came from a read error, as a far larger clone is one base away. The chain employs TRBV5-8 and TRBJ1-5; tentatively, D is TRBD1 (6 bases). From germline, CDR1 is SGHTS and CDR2 YDEGEE. Trimming removed 6 bases from V and 3 bases from J, with 16 bases in between. The CDR3 extends over 15 amino acids. The CDR3 DNA sequence: TGTGCCAGCAAAAAGGGGGGCAGGTACAATCAGCCCCAGCATTTT. It encodes CASKKGGRYNQPQHF.